Sequencing of this T cell receptor (beta chain) was carried out in a study of blood T cells in healthy people across ages (dated by TCRdb to between 2014 and 2017). The study in broad terms: In model experiments, roughly one uniquely barcoded TCR beta cDNA molecule per two T cells was captured by template switching. Age-related changes in TCR beta repertoire diversity were measured in the study by deep sequencing normalized with unique cDNA molecular identifiers. To avoid experimental bias, donors of different ages were spread randomly across the sequencing lanes. The donors were split into four age groups: young (average 16 years), middle-aged (roughly 39), aged (roughly 68) and long-lived (about 74). Using the same blood draw, the study looked at two additional independent replicas of 1 million unique cDNA reads for two donors, one aged 18 to 30 and the other aged 80 or older. The full study reports these points: Compared with the aged group, the long-lived group had more naive CD4+ T cells, fewer expanded clones and increased TCR diversity, a pattern suggesting age selection. Observed TCR beta diversity per million T cells fell roughly linearly with age, and a significant reduction was already apparent by age about 43. Donor CMV infection status was unknown, potentially confounding age-related changes in expanded clonotypes. Since profiling was done on bulk unsorted PBMCs, naive and antigen-experienced compartments could not be conclusively compared. Estimates of total diversity based on one million sequenced T cells were regarded as lower bounds and as underestimates. The percentage of naive T cells measured by flow cytometry correlated strongly with observed TCR beta diversity.

Systemically healthy Caucasian individuals from Russia, 39 in total and aged about 6 to 100 years, were included as donors. Each donor gave 9.5 to 10 milliliters of peripheral blood, drawn into EDTA-treated Vacutainer tubes. Ficoll-Paque density-gradient centrifugation was used to isolate PBMCs, with at least 6 million obtained per sample. Trizol reagent was used to extract total RNA from PBMCs, with at least 6 micrograms per sample. The percentages of naive CD45RAhigh/CD27high T cells were determined by flow cytometry on a PBMC aliquot from every donor. About this clonotype itself: Its antigen is unknown. Base qualities are not at hand, and no much larger clone is one base apart.

The method was 5' RACE. For sequencing, an Illumina HiSeq 2500 was employed. A second PCR of about 6 to 11 cycles was performed with a sample-barcoded 5' primer and a J-beta primer mix. Each TCR beta cDNA molecule received a unique molecular identifier from a template-switch 5' adaptor carrying 12 random nucleotides. At least 3 million CDR3-containing paired-end reads were obtained from each sample. All of the RNA was converted into first-strand cDNA using the Mint cDNA synthesis kit, with a TRBC-specific oligonucleotide serving as the primer. Following uracil-DNA glycosylase treatment, a first 18-cycle PCR with universal primers M1SS and BC2_uni_R was performed on all cDNA. Turning to the authors' computational methods: Each sample was normalized by randomly selecting 1 million high-quality reads, each carrying a distinct molecular identifier. Instead of being binned into consensus sequences, reads that shared molecular identifiers were thrown out. MiTCR, set to a Q25 quality threshold and the strictest error-elimination algorithm, was used for CDR3 identification, clonotype clustering and error correction. A nonparametric unseen species model with Euler transformation was used to estimate lower-bound total TCR beta diversity. In-frame beta chains were kept once TCRdb had trimmed the public reads at Q25 with fastp and called clones with MiXCR. Rows are unified per CDR3 protein, each entry keeping the most common DNA and genes. For this entry, the V and J calls and clone size follow TCRdb and not the study's own pipeline. Present in this sample are 800,000 or so distinct CDR3 sequences, more than 35% of which were seen just once. In total, the top ten clones hold roughly 20% of the sample.

The receptor's source is a man older than 75 in good health. Material: blood.

The CDR3 reads CSVWTGGYEQYF. The nucleotide sequence reads TGCAGCGTTTGGACAGGGGGCTACGAGCAGTACTTC. The chain links TRBV29-1 with TRBJ2-7; a stretch of 10 junction bases matches TRBD1. Measured from the cysteine to the phenylalanine, the CDR3 is 12 residues long. The only DNA kept is the CDR3, 36 bases in frame from the first base. Taken from the germline V gene, the CDR1 and CDR2 loops are SQVTM and ANQGSEA. Ends trimmed: V by 5 bases, J by 3 bases; bases unmatched to a gene: 1.